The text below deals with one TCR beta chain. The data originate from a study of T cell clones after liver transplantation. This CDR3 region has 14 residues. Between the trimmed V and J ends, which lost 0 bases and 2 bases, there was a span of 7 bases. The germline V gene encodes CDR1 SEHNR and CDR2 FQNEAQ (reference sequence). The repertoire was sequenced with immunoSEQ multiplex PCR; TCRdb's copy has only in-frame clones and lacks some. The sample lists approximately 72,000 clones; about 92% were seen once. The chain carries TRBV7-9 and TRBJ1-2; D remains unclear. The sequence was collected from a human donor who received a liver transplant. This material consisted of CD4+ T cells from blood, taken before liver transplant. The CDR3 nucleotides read TGTGCCAGCAGCTTAGCGTCCCCAAACTATGGCTACACCTTC. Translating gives CASSLASPNYGYTF.